The clone carrying this T cell receptor (beta chain) was detected once. No antigen is known for it. This sample is drawn from a study of chemoradiotherapy in HPV16-positive cancers. Study-wide background: A couple of HPV16-positive patients' cells yielded candidate HPV-specific clones and common motifs. Study findings and constraints: Only two HPV16-positive patients supplied the functional HPV-specificity definition. For HPV16-positive patients, expanding HPV-responsive T cells associated with longer recurrence-free survival.

The table came from immunoSEQ multiplex PCR; TCRdb's copy has only in-frame clones and leaves some out. This sample has over 15,000 clones, with roughly 86% found just once. The ends lost 5 bases at V and 6 bases at J; junction bases unmatched: 16. Looked up from germline, CDR1 is SEHNR and CDR2 is FQNEAQ (reference sequence). CDR3 length equals 18 residues. The material was blood, obtained from a patient who underwent chemoradiotherapy. The clonotype was recovered from a human donor with HPV-associated anogenital cancer. This chain connects TRBV7-9 to TRBJ2-1, with 10 bases aligning to TRBD1. CDR3 loop: CASSPSTPGTGDGNEQFF. The DNA of the CDR3 is TGTGCCAGCAGCCCCAGTACCCCCGGGACAGGGGACGGCAATGAGCAGTTCTTC.